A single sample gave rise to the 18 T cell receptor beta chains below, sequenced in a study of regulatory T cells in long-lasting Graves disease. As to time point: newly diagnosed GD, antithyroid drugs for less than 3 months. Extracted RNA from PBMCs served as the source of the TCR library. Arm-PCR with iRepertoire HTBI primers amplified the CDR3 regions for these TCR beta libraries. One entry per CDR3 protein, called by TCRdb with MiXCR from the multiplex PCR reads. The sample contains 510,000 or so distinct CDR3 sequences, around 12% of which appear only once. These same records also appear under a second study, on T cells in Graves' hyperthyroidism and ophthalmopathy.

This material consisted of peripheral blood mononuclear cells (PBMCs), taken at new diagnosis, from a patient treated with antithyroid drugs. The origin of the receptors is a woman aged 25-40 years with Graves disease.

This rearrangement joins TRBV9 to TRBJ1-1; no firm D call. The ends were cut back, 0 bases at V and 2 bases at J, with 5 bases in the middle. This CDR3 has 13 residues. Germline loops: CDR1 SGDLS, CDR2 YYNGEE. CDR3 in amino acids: CASSVEENTEAFF. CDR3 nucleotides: TGTGCCAGCAGCGTAGAGGAAAACACTGAAGCTTTCTTT.

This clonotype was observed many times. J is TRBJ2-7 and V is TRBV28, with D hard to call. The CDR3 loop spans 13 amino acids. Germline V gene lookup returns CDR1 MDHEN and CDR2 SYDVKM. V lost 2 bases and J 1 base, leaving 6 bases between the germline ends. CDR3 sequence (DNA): TGTGCCAGCAGTTTAGCGGATTCCTACGAGCAGTACTTC. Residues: CASSLADSYEQYF.

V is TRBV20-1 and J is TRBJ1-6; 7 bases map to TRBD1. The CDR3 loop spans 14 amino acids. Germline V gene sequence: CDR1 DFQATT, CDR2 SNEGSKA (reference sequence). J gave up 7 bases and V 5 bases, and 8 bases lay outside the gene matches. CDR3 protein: CSAGDSLMNSPLHF. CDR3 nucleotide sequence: TGCAGTGCTGGGGACAGTTTAATGAATTCACCCCTCCACTTT.

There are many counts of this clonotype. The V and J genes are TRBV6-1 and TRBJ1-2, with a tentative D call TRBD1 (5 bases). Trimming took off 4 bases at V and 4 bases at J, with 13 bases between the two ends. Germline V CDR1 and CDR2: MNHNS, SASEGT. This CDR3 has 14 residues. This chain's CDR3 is CASSGGFDSYGYTF. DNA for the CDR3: TGTGCCAGCAGTGGGGGGTTTGACAGCTATGGCTACACCTTC.

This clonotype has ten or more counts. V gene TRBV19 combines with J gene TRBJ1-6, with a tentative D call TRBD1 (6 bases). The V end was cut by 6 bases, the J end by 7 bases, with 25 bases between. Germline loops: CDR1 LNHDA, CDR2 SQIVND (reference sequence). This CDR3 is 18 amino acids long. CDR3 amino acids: CASREPVGRRGTNSPLHF. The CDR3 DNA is TGTGCCAGTAGGGAACCCGTAGGACGCCGGGGGACAAATTCACCCCTCCACTTT.

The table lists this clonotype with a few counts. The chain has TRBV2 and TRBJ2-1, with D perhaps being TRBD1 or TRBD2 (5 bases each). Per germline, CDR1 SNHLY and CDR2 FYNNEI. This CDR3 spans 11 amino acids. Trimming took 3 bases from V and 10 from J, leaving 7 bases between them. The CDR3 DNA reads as TGTGCCAGCAGTGACCGGGACGAGCAGTTCTTC. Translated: CASSDRDEQFF.

The CDR3 loop is CASSYRGLSYEQYF. CDR3 sequence (DNA): TGTGCCAGTAGTTATAGGGGGCTTTCCTACGAGCAGTACTTC. V gene TRBV19 combines with J gene TRBJ2-7; 7 nucleotides match TRBD1. V shed 5 bases and J 1 base; nucleotides not matched to a gene: 5. CDR1 LNHDA and CDR2 SQIVND come from the germline V gene (reference sequence). The CDR3 is 14 amino acids.

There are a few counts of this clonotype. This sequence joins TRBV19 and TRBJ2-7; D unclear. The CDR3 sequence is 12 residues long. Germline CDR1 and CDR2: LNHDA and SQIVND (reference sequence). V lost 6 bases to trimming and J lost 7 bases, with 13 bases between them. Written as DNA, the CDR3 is TGTGCCAGTAGCGGGTCGACACTGGAGCAGTACTTC. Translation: CASSGSTLEQYF.

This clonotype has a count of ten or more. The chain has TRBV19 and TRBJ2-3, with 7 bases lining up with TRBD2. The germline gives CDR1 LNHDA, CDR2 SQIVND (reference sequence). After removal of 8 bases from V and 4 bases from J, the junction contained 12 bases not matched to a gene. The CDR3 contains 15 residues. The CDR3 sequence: CASGPSGGSSDTQYF. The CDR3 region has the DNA TGTGCCAGTGGCCCGTCGGGCGGGAGTTCAGATACGCAGTATTTT.

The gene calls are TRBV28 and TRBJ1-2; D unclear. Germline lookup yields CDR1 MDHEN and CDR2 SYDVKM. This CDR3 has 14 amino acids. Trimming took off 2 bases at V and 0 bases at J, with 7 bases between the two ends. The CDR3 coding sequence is TGTGCCAGCAGTTTAGTAGGGACTAACTATGGCTACACCTTC. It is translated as CASSLVGTNYGYTF.

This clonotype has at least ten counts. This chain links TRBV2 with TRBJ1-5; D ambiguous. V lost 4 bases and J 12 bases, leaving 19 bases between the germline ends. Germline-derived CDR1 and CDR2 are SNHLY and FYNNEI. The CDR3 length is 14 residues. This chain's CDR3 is CASSVEREAGHQHF. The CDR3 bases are TGTGCCAGCAGTGTGGAACGAGAAGCCGGGCACCAGCATTTT.

CDR3 coding DNA: TGTGCCAGCAGCTCCTGGACTTCCCCGGGCGTAGCCAAAAACATTCAGTACTTC. Its protein product is CASSSWTSPGVAKNIQYF. The V gene is TRBV11-2, the J gene TRBJ2-4; TRBD2 might be the D (5 bases). Germline lookup yields CDR1 SGHAT and CDR2 FQNNGV. This CDR3 is 18 amino acids long. The V end lost 4 bases, the J end lost 0 bases, and 19 bases lay between the germline ends.

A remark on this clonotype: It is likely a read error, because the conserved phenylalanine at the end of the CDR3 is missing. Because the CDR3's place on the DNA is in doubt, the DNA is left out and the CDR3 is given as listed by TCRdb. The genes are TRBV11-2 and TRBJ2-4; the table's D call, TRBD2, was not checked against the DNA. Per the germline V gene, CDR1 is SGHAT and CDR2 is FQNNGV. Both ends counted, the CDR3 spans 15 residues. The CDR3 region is CASSSAAGLEQYFGP.

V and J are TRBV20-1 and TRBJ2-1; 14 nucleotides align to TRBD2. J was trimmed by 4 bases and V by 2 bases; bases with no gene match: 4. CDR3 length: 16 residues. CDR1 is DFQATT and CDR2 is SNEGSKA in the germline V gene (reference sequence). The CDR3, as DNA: TGCAGTGCTAGACGTGGGACTAGCGGGGGATACAATGAGCAGTTCTTC. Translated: CSARRGTSGGYNEQFF.

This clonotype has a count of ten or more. CDR3 sequence (DNA): TGTGCCAGCAGTGGGACAGGTAGCCCCTACGAGCAGTACTTC. Its protein is CASSGTGSPYEQYF. This sequence joins TRBV2 and TRBJ2-7; 7 bases agree with TRBD1. The CDR3 consists of 14 residues. Unmatched junction bases numbered 5, after V lost 4 bases and J lost 2 bases. Germline-derived CDR1 and CDR2 are SNHLY and FYNNEI. The variable domain in full, completed from reference TRBV2 and TRBJ2-7, reads EPEVTQTPSHQVTQMGQEVILRCVPISNHLYFYWYRQILGQKVEFLVSFYNNEISEKSEIFDDQFSVERPDGSNFTLKIRSTKLEDSAMYFCASSGTGSPYEQYFGPGTRLTVT.

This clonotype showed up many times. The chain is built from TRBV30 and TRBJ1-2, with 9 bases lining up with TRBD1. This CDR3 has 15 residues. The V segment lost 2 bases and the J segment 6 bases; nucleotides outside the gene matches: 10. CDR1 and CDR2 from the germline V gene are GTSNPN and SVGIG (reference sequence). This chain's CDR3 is CAWSPRDRVTHGYTF. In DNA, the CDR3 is TGTGCCTGGAGTCCCCGGGACAGGGTAACCCATGGCTACACCTTC.

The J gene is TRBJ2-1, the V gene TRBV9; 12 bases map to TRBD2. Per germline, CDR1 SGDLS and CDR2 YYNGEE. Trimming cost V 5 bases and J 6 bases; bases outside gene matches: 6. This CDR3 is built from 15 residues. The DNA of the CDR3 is TGTGCCAGCAGTCAACCGGGACTAGCGGGCAATGAGCAGTTCTTC. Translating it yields CASSQPGLAGNEQFF.

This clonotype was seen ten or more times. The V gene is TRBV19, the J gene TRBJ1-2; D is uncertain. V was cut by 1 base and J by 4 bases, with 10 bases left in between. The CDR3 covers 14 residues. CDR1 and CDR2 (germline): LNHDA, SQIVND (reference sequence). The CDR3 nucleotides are TGTGCCAGTAGTATAGCGACGGGAGCCTATGGCTACACCTTC. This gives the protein CASSIATGAYGYTF.